This passage covers 31 T cell receptor beta chains from one sample sequenced in a study of response to subunit inactivated influenza vaccine. TCRdb itself ran the RT-PCR reads through MiXCR, one entry per CDR3 protein. This table holds about 780,000 distinct CDR3 sequences, roughly 18% found once. The sequenced sample was PBMCs from blood, obtained roughly 5 days after vaccination. The source is a man aged 45-65 years who received an inactivated influenza vaccine.

The V gene is TRBV27, the J gene TRBJ2-5; 7 bases are shared with TRBD1. V lost 6 bases to trimming and J lost 10 bases; unmatched junction nucleotides: 11. This CDR3 is built from 13 residues. Germline CDR1 and CDR2: MNHEY and SMNVEV (reference sequence). DNA for the CDR3: TGTGCCAGCAGGGGGAGACACCCAGGGGGCCAGTACTTC. Its translation is CASRGRHPGGQYF.

The J gene is TRBJ2-1, the V gene TRBV14; TRBD2 is a possible D gene (6 bases). Trimming stripped 1 base from V and 0 bases from J, with 13 bases between. This CDR3 has 17 amino acids. Per germline, CDR1 SGHDN and CDR2 FVKESK. The CDR3 reads CASSQVGAGPSYNEQFF. CDR3 sequence (DNA): TGTGCCAGCAGCCAAGTGGGTGCGGGACCCTCCTACAATGAGCAGTTCTTC.

The J gene is TRBJ1-1, the V gene TRBV5-1; D is undetermined. The V and J ends lost 0 bases and 0 bases respectively, with 9 bases between them. CDR1 and CDR2 from the germline V gene are SGHRS and YFSETQ. The CDR3 has 15 amino acids. The CDR3 DNA reads TGCGCCAGCAGCTTGGAGTTTGCGGTGAACACTGAAGCTTTCTTT. Protein sequence: CASSLEFAVNTEAFF.

This clonotype was counted only a few times. The rearrangement uses TRBV6-5 and TRBJ1-1; 10 bases map to TRBD1. Germline V gives CDR1 MNHEY, CDR2 SVGAGI. There are 16 residues in the CDR3. The V gene end was trimmed by 0 bases and the J gene end by 5 bases; junction bases not matched to a gene: 6. The CDR3, as DNA: TGTGCCAGCAGTTACTCGGGGACAGGGGCTGGTACTGAAGCTTTCTTT. Its translation: CASSYSGTGAGTEAFF.

This clonotype has only a few counts. The rearrangement joins TRBV18 to TRBJ2-3; 8 bases map to TRBD1. V gave up 3 bases and J gave up 0 bases; unmatched junction bases: 5. CDR1 is KGHSH, CDR2 LQKENI, per germline. The CDR3 is 16 residues long. CDR3 loop: CASSPDRERSTDTQYF. The CDR3 DNA sequence: TGTGCCAGCTCACCGGACAGGGAAAGGAGCACAGATACGCAGTATTTT.

J is TRBJ2-7 and V is TRBV3-1, with D maybe TRBD1 (5 bases). Germline CDR1 reads LGHDT; CDR2 reads YNNKEL (reference sequence). V lost 4 bases, J lost 0 bases, and 10 bases lay in between. The CDR3 runs 14 residues. Written as DNA, the CDR3 is TGTGCCAGCAGCCTTCGACAGTACTCCTACGAGCAGTACTTC. Translation: CASSLRQYSYEQYF.

This clonotype appeared a few times. This rearrangement joins TRBV4-1 to TRBJ2-7; no clear D gene. Germline assignment: CDR1 MGHRA and CDR2 YSYEKL. The germline V and J ends were trimmed by 0 bases and 2 bases, with 14 bases remaining between them. The CDR3 spans 16 residues. This CDR3 is CASSQDWQRPTYEQYF. The DNA for the CDR3 is TGCGCCAGCAGCCAAGATTGGCAGCGACCTACCTACGAGCAGTACTTC.

This clonotype was observed at least ten times. This chain connects TRBV29-1 to TRBJ2-5; D unresolved. The CDR3 is 12 residues long. Per the germline V gene, CDR1 is SQVTM and CDR2 is ANQGSEA. The germline V and J ends were trimmed by 4 bases and 4 bases, with 10 bases remaining between them. Here the CDR3 DNA reads TGCAGCGTTGGGGTCACCCGAGAGACCCAGTACTTC. Its translation: CSVGVTRETQYF.

This clonotype showed up just a few times. In nucleotides, the CDR3 is TGCAGCGTAAAGACAGACACAGATACGCAGTATTTT. This sequence encodes CSVKTDTDTQYF. The gene calls are TRBV29-1 and TRBJ2-3; TRBD1 might be the D (5 bases). This CDR3 spans 12 amino acids. The V gene lost 6 bases and the J gene lost 2 bases, with 9 bases spanning the gap. From germline, CDR1 is SQVTM and CDR2 ANQGSEA.

The rearrangement uses TRBV15 and TRBJ1-5; D uncertain. Between the trimmed V and J ends, which lost 3 bases and 4 bases, there was a span of 16 bases. Germline lookup yields CDR1 LNHNV and CDR2 YYDKDF (reference sequence). CDR3 length: 16 amino acids. The CDR3 sequence is CATSSATEYSNQPQHF. The CDR3 nucleotides are TGTGCCACCAGCAGTGCGACGGAGTACTCTAATCAGCCCCAGCATTTT.

Ten or more counts support this clonotype. V gene TRBV12-3 or TRBV12-4 combines with J gene TRBJ2-6; possibly TRBD1 or TRBD2 for D (5 bases each). The CDR3 sequence is 16 residues long. Trimming left V 4 bases short and J 4 bases short, with 14 bases between. CDR3 sequence reads: CASSSGPTMGANVLTF. CDR3 DNA: TGTGCCAGCAGTTCGGGGCCTACAATGGGGGCCAACGTCCTGACTTTC.

The chain has TRBV12-3 or TRBV12-4 and TRBJ2-1, with D possibly TRBD2 on 6 matching bases. The ends were cut back, 5 bases at V and 5 bases at J, with 16 bases in the middle. The CDR3 is 15 amino acids. The chain's CDR3 is CASSLRLGIDNEQFF. Here the CDR3 DNA reads TGTGCCAGCAGTCTTCGACTAGGGATAGACAATGAGCAGTTCTTC.

The genes are TRBV7-6 and TRBJ2-1; 9 nucleotides line up with TRBD2. The V segment lost 6 bases and the J segment 3 bases; nucleotides outside the gene matches: 6. Germline V gene sequence: CDR1 SGHVS, CDR2 FNYEAQ. This CDR3 has 15 residues. The CDR3 nucleotides are TGTGCCAGCAGACTGACTAGCGGCGTCTACAATGAGCAGTTCTTC. It yields the protein CASRLTSGVYNEQFF.

The chain recombines TRBV6-2 or TRBV6-3 with TRBJ2-2, with D unclear. This CDR3 spans 12 amino acids. Looked up from germline, CDR1 is MNHEY and CDR2 is SVGEGT. V lost 8 bases and J lost 5, with 9 bases in between. The CDR3 DNA follows: TGTGCCAGCGAGACGTTTACCGGGGAGCTGTTTTTT. This sequence encodes CASETFTGELFF.

The rearrangement joins TRBV12-3 or TRBV12-4 to TRBJ2-7, with D perhaps matching TRBD1 (6 bases). Trimming took off 0 bases at V and 7 bases at J, with 16 bases between the two ends. The length of the CDR3 is 15 residues. As DNA, the CDR3 is TGTGCCAGCAGTTTAGCGGCCTCCGCCGGGACAGAGCAGTACTTC. It specifies CASSLAASAGTEQYF.

J is TRBJ2-2 and V is TRBV6-2 or TRBV6-3; a weak D match, TRBD1 (5 bases). Germline V gene lookup returns CDR1 MNHEY and CDR2 SVGEGT. CDR3 length: 15 amino acids. V gave up 6 bases and J gave up 1 base, with 12 bases separating them. The CDR3 protein is CASRPGLGNTGELFF. The CDR3 coding sequence is TGTGCCAGCAGGCCAGGGTTGGGGAACACCGGGGAGCTGTTTTTT.

J is TRBJ2-1 and V is TRBV28; 10 bases are a match to TRBD2. Germline CDR1 and CDR2: MDHEN and SYDVKM. The CDR3 has 15 residues. After removal of 11 bases from V and 2 bases from J, the junction contained 9 bases not matched to a gene. The CDR3 sequence: CAAREREGPYNEQFF. The DNA of the CDR3 is TGTGCCGCCCGCGAGCGGGAGGGCCCCTACAATGAGCAGTTCTTC.

The chain recombines TRBV27 with TRBJ2-7, with D perhaps assigned TRBD1 or TRBD2 (5 bases each). The CDR3 is made up of 16 amino acids. Germline-derived CDR1 and CDR2 are MNHEY and SMNVEV (reference sequence). V gave up 5 bases and J gave up 2 bases, with 19 bases separating them. CDR3 coding DNA: TGTGCCAGCAGTGGTCTAGCAGGGAGCGGCCCCTACGAGCAGTACTTC. This encodes CASSGLAGSGPYEQYF.

The V call is TRBV20-1, the J call TRBJ2-1; TRBD2 matches at 12 bases. Trimming cost V 5 bases and J 3 bases; bases outside gene matches: 14. CDR3 length: 18 residues. Germline CDR1 is DFQATT and CDR2 is SNEGSKA (reference sequence). The CDR3 reads CSAPKFTSGGPVYNEQFF. The CDR3 DNA follows: TGCAGTGCTCCTAAATTTACTAGCGGGGGGCCGGTCTACAATGAGCAGTTCTTC.

The V call is TRBV6-5, the J call TRBJ1-1, with D tentatively TRBD1 (6 bases). V was trimmed by 5 bases and J by 4 bases, leaving 17 bases between them. In germline, CDR1 is MNHEY, CDR2 SVGAGI. This CDR3 region has 15 residues. As DNA, the CDR3 is TGTGCCAGCAGTACTACAGGGAGGGTGGGCACTGAAGCTTTCTTT. It is translated as CASSTTGRVGTEAFF.

In regard to this clonotype: The junction departs from the called germline gene at one end, perhaps through a read error. The chain carries TRBV6-1 and TRBJ2-3, with D hard to call. The CDR3 consists of 14 residues. The germline V gene has CDR1 MNHNS and CDR2 SASEGT. The CDR3 loop is CASNPGHSTDAQYF. Written as DNA, the CDR3 is TGTGCCAGCAACCCCGGGCATAGCACAGATGCGCAGTATTTT.

This clonotype was counted only a few times. The chain recombines TRBV6-2 or TRBV6-3 with TRBJ2-3, with D tentatively TRBD1 or TRBD2 (5 bases each). Between the trimmed V and J ends, which lost 5 bases and 5 bases, there was a span of 14 bases. This CDR3 spans 14 amino acids. Germline assignment: CDR1 MNHEY and CDR2 SVGEGT. The CDR3 reads CASSPTGTRDTQYF. CDR3 sequence (DNA): TGTGCCAGCAGTCCCACGGGGACGAGAGATACGCAGTATTTT.

The V gene is TRBV12-3 or TRBV12-4, the J gene TRBJ2-7, with 7 positions matching TRBD1. The CDR3 length is 14 residues. V dropped 6 bases and J dropped 2; count of bases not matched to a gene: 7. This CDR3 reads CASSRGQLPYEQYF. The CDR3 DNA reads TGTGCCAGCAGCCGGGGACAGCTACCCTACGAGCAGTACTTC.

This clonotype was detected only a few times. The gene calls are TRBV20-1 and TRBJ2-5; D remains unclear. The CDR3 runs 14 residues. Trimming shortened V by 0 bases and J by 5 bases, and 13 bases separated the two germline ends. The germline V gene has CDR1 DFQATT and CDR2 SNEGSKA (reference sequence). CDR3 DNA: TGCAGTGCTAGAGATCTTAACAGAATCGAGACCCAGTACTTC. This encodes CSARDLNRIETQYF.

The V and J genes are TRBV5-1 and TRBJ2-1; TRBD2 matches 13 bases. The germline V gene has CDR1 SGHRS and CDR2 YFSETQ. V dropped 2 bases and J dropped 8; count of bases not matched to a gene: 7. The CDR3 runs 16 residues. The chain's CDR3 is CASSLTSGRAGYEQFF. CDR3 coding DNA: TGCGCCAGCAGCTTAACTAGCGGGAGGGCCGGGTATGAGCAGTTCTTC.

This clonotype was seen only a few times. V is TRBV6-2 or TRBV6-3 and J is TRBJ2-1; 11 nucleotides match TRBD2. The germline CDR1 and CDR2 sequences are MNHEY and SVGEGT. Trimming took 5 bases from V and 6 from J; bases not matched to a gene: 6. The CDR3 spans 15 residues. CDR3 loop: CASSPTSGTSNEQFF. The CDR3 region has the DNA TGTGCCAGCAGTCCGACTAGCGGGACTTCCAATGAGCAGTTCTTC.

The chain links TRBV7-9 to TRBJ1-5, with TRBD1 as a possible D gene (5 bases). The V and J ends lost 5 bases and 6 bases respectively, with 14 bases between them. Per germline, CDR1 SEHNR and CDR2 FQNEAQ (reference sequence). The CDR3 loop spans 14 amino acids. The CDR3 bases are TGTGCCAGCAGCAAAGACAGTCCTACTCAGCCCCAGCATTTT. Protein product: CASSKDSPTQPQHF.

This clonotype was seen only a few times. The chain carries TRBV20-1 and TRBJ2-5; D call uncertain. The CDR3 extends over 12 amino acids. Germline CDR1 reads DFQATT; CDR2 reads SNEGSKA (reference sequence). The V and J ends lost 7 bases and 5 bases respectively, with 14 bases between them. Written as DNA, the CDR3 is TGCAGTGGCAAACACGACGGGGAGACCCAGTACTTC. Translation gives CSGKHDGETQYF.

The table lists this clonotype with a few counts. The chain joins TRBV15 to TRBJ2-7; D perhaps matches TRBD2 (5 bases). The germline CDR1 and CDR2 sequences are LNHNV and YYDKDF (reference sequence). V was pared by 0 bases and J by 4 bases, with 16 bases between. The CDR3 runs to 16 residues. The DNA of the CDR3 is TGTGCCACCAGCAGAGATTTTAGGGAGTTGGGGTACGAGCAGTACTTC. Protein product: CATSRDFRELGYEQYF.

This clonotype was recorded a few times. This chain uses TRBV3-1 with TRBJ2-3; D possibly corresponds to TRBD1 (6 bases). The germline V and J ends were trimmed by 3 bases and 4 bases, with 11 bases remaining between them. Germline CDR1 is LGHDT and CDR2 is YNNKEL (reference sequence). This CDR3 is 14 amino acids long. The CDR3 sequence is CASSHRGGADTQYF. The DNA for the CDR3 is TGTGCCAGCAGCCACAGGGGTGGGGCAGATACGCAGTATTTT.

This clonotype was seen just once. The chain has TRBV12-3 or TRBV12-4 and TRBJ1-2; D is possibly TRBD1 (5 bases). Trimming left V 2 bases short and J 0 bases short, with 7 bases between. The CDR3 consists of 14 residues. Here the CDR3 reads CASSLRGSNYGYTF. Here the CDR3 DNA reads TGTGCCAGCAGTTTACGGGGGTCTAACTATGGCTACACCTTC.